A selection of T cell receptor beta chains follows, all from one sample in a study of CD8+ T cells in alopecia areata. Profiling relied on immunoSEQ multiplex PCR, and the TCRdb table lists in-frame clones only, not all of them. The table records about 210,000 clones, around two fifths of them present only once. Source: CD4+ T cells sorted from blood, taken around week 31, from a patient treated with tofacitinib. These receptors originate from a human donor with alopecia areata. The conserved cysteine and the conserved F or W are not part of the CDR3 here. The order of the fields is V gene, CDR3 protein.

V gene: TRBV30; CDR3 protein: AWMGANSYNEQF
V gene: TRBV9; CDR3 protein: ASSVVHGRGTGELF
V gene: TRBV5-1; CDR3 protein: ASSSATGAERGYT
V gene: TRBV28; CDR3 protein: ASSPGQGGSYGYT
V gene: TRBV6-5; CDR3 protein: ASSPGRNSGNTIY
V gene: TRBV2; CDR3 protein: ASRRQGTGNQPQH
V gene: TRBV10-2; CDR3 protein: ASSGPQGVQPEAF
V gene: TRBV6-5; CDR3 protein: ASSYSHRGPDTQY
V gene: TRBV25-1; CDR3 protein: ASSVEGDRYEQY
V gene: TRBV5-1; CDR3 protein: ASSLWDPGNTEAF
V gene: TRBV2; CDR3 protein: ASSEALSQVRGRETQY
V gene: TRBV5-1; CDR3 protein: ASAAGGSYEQY
V gene: TRBV7-7; CDR3 protein: ASSNGARNEQF
V gene: TRBV2; CDR3 protein: ASRRRNLGWGTDTQY
V gene: TRBV4-1; CDR3 protein: ASRPRVLPMGDEQF
V gene: TRBV29-1; CDR3 protein: SVTPRGLNTEAF
V gene: TRBV5-8; CDR3 protein: ASSWGATDTQY
V gene: TRBV2; CDR3 protein: ASSYMLNEQF
V gene: TRBV29-1; CDR3 protein: SVRGRVSAYEQY
V gene: TRBV5-1; CDR3 protein: ASSLEVARGEAF
V gene: TRBV7-2; CDR3 protein: ASSLGDRAETQY
V gene: TRBV29-1; CDR3 protein: SVEDSVQYANYGYT
V gene: TRBV7-2; CDR3 protein: ASSLRTSGAYEQY
V gene: TRBV2; CDR3 protein: ASSATGTGGWASYNSPLH
V gene: TRBV7-9; CDR3 protein: ASSSTGEREKLF
V gene: TRBV6-5; CDR3 protein: ASRKDRPPYEQY
V gene: TRBV7-9; CDR3 protein: ASSLTRVGQYEQY
V gene: TRBV6-5; CDR3 protein: ASSLYSHSYEQY
V gene: TRBV6-5; CDR3 protein: ASSFRPSSNTGELF
V gene: TRBV9; CDR3 protein: ASSVGGRGQGYSAF
V gene: TRBV27; CDR3 protein: ASSSTGSSWYGYT
V gene: TRBV6-5; CDR3 protein: ASSNRGNNSPLH
V gene: TRBV9; CDR3 protein: ASSVGDHSRGYGYT
V gene: TRBV19; CDR3 protein: ASSMGRGGNQPQH
V gene: TRBV9; CDR3 protein: ASSGLTASRAGAAF
V gene: TRBV29-1; CDR3 protein: SAMDSGQRYGYT
V gene: TRBV6-6; CDR3 protein: ASGTGGYGSGNTIY
V gene: TRBV19; CDR3 protein: ASSATDTQY
V gene: TRBV7-8; CDR3 protein: ASSLREGPNSPLH
V gene: TRBV5-1; CDR3 protein: ASSLDGAPSTDTQY
V gene: TRBV7-9; CDR3 protein: ASSLGTVVRGYT
V gene: TRBV4-1; CDR3 protein: ASSQGAARGNGANVLT
V gene: TRBV5-1; CDR3 protein: ASSLSYRGRQNTEAF
V gene: TRBV18; CDR3 protein: ASSPGVVGTEAF
V gene: TRBV29-1; CDR3 protein: SVDKGTSEAF
V gene: TRBV29-1; CDR3 protein: SVRLAAYNEQF
V gene: TRBV10-1; CDR3 protein: ASSPDSYNEQF
V gene: TRBV2; CDR3 protein: ASRVNRAGQPQH
V gene: TRBV5-1; CDR3 protein: ASSFRPESDTQY
V gene: TRBV6-6; CDR3 protein: ASSYSIGQGGNTIY
V gene: TRBV7-3; CDR3 protein: ASSLKPRGTGELF
V gene: TRBV28; CDR3 protein: ASSLSVQETQY
V gene: TRBV11-2; CDR3 protein: ASSRPSRSTDTQY
V gene: TRBV7-9; CDR3 protein: ASSLAEESGYT
V gene: TRBV7-9; CDR3 protein: ASSLADGAKAF
V gene: TRBV6-1; CDR3 protein: ASSERDWTGTITDTQY
V gene: TRBV6-5; CDR3 protein: ASSLRDNQPQH
V gene: TRBV7-7; CDR3 protein: ASSPGLNTEAF
V gene: TRBV19; CDR3 protein: ASVQGAAGNQPQH